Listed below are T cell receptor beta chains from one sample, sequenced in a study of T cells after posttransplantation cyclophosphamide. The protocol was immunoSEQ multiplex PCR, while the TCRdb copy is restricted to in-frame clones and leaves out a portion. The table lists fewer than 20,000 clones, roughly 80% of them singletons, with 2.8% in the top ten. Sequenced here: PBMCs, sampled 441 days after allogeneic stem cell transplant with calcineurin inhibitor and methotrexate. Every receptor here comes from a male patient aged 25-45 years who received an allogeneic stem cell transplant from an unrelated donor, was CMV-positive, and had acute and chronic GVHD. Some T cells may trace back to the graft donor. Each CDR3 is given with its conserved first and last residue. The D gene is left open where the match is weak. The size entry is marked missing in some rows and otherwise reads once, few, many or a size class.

DNA: TGCGCCAGCAGTCAAAAGCCGGAGACCCAGTACTTC
CDR3: CASSQKPETQYF
J: TRBJ2-5
D: -
V: TRBV4-1
size: -

DNA: TGTGCCAGCAGCTTGACGGACTTAGAATCGACCTTC
CDR3: CASSLTDLESTF
J: TRBJ1-2
D: -
V: TRBV28
size: -

DNA: TGTGCCAGCAGCCTGACAGGGGGCGCATGGGAGACCCAGTACTTC
CDR3: CASSLTGGAWETQYF
J: TRBJ2-5
D: TRBD1
V: TRBV5-4
size: -

DNA: TGTGCCGGCCCCCCCCGGGGGGAGACAGGGGTAAACACCGGGGAGCTGTTTTTT
CDR3: CAGPPRGETGVNTGELFF
J: TRBJ2-2
D: -
V: TRBV6-7
size: -

DNA: TGTGCCAGCAGCGCCGGGGGCAGGGGGCTGAGCAATCAGCCCCAGCATTTT
CDR3: CASSAGGRGLSNQPQHF
J: TRBJ1-5
D: TRBD1
V: TRBV7-9
size: -

DNA: TGTGCCAGCAGCGCAGACTCCGGTTCTAGCGGATATCTAGCCAAAAACATTCAGTACTTC
CDR3: CASSADSGSSGYLAKNIQYF
J: TRBJ2-4
D: TRBD2
V: TRBV9
size: once

DNA: TGTGCCAGCAGTTACCGGACAAACTATGGCTACACCTTC
CDR3: CASSYRTNYGYTF
J: TRBJ1-2
D: -
V: TRBV6-6
size: -

DNA: TGTGCCAGCAGCGCCGGCAGGGGAACCATCACCGGGGAGCTGTTTTTT
CDR3: CASSAGRGTITGELFF
J: TRBJ2-2
D: -
V: TRBV9
size: -

DNA: TGTGCCAGCAGCTCCCGATCCCCTTTTAGCGGGAGGGATTCAGATACGCAGTATTTT
CDR3: CASSSRSPFSGRDSDTQYF
J: TRBJ2-3
D: TRBD2
V: TRBV9
size: -

DNA: TGTGCCAGCAGCTTAGAGGCAGCGAGGGACGAGCAGTACTTC
CDR3: CASSLEAARDEQYF
J: TRBJ2-7
D: -
V: TRBV13
size: -

DNA: TGTGCCAGCAGCTTAGCCGGGGTAGCCAAAAACATTCAGTACTTC
CDR3: CASSLAGVAKNIQYF
J: TRBJ2-4
D: -
V: TRBV7-2
size: -

DNA: TGTGCCAGTTCCGGTGAGCTTGTCTATGGCTACACCTTC
CDR3: CASSGELVYGYTF
J: TRBJ1-2
D: -
V: TRBV19
size: -

DNA: TGTGCCAGCAGCCCCGGCCGCCGGAGTGAAGCTTTCTTT
CDR3: CASSPGRRSEAFF
J: TRBJ1-1
D: -
V: TRBV13
size: -

DNA: TGTGCCAGCCGAGGACATACGAACACCGGGGAGCTGTTTTTT
CDR3: CASRGHTNTGELFF
J: TRBJ2-2
D: -
V: TRBV2
size: -

DNA: TGTGCCAGTGGGGACAGGGGATTTTCCGGCTACACCTTC
CDR3: CASGDRGFSGYTF
J: TRBJ1-2
D: TRBD1
V: TRBV19
size: few

DNA: TGTGCCAGCAGTTCCTGGGACAGTCCACCAGATACGCAGTATTTT
CDR3: CASSSWDSPPDTQYF
J: TRBJ2-3
D: TRBD1
V: TRBV27
size: -

DNA: TGTGCCTGGAGTGCCGGAGGTGAGCAGTTCTTC
CDR3: CAWSAGGEQFF
J: TRBJ2-1
D: -
V: TRBV30
size: -

DNA: TGTGCCAGTAGTCTGGACAGGAATCAGCCCCAGCATTTT
CDR3: CASSLDRNQPQHF
J: TRBJ1-5
D: TRBD1
V: TRBV19
size: -

DNA: TGCGCCAGCAGCCCTTTTTGTCAGGGGGCTTCCTACGAGCAGTACTTC
CDR3: CASSPFCQGASYEQYF
J: TRBJ2-7
D: TRBD1
V: TRBV4-1
size: -

DNA: TGCAGCGTTGGAAGAAGCATGAACACTGAAGCTTTCTTT
CDR3: CSVGRSMNTEAFF
J: TRBJ1-1
D: -
V: TRBV29-1
size: -

DNA: TGCGCCAGCAGCCGTACAGGGATGTCCTACGAGCAGTACTTC
CDR3: CASSRTGMSYEQYF
J: TRBJ2-7
D: -
V: TRBV4-3
size: once